The 10 T cell receptor beta chains in this list originate from one sample, sequenced in a study of T cell repertoires in ileal Crohn's disease. Sequencing was performed with immunoSEQ multiplex PCR; in TCRdb, only in-frame clones are kept and a portion is missing. The sample includes about 13,000 clones, 67% of them seen just once. Documented time point: neoterminal ileum biopsy at postoperative endoscopy, about 6 months after surgery. The sequenced material came from ileal tissue. The receptors shown here come from an adult with Crohn's disease.

The V call is TRBV2, the J call TRBJ1-4, with 7 bases fitting TRBD1. Germline trimming cut 8 bases from V and 4 bases from J; bases unmatched to any gene: 1. This CDR3 has 12 residues. Germline CDR1 and CDR2: SNHLY and FYNNEI. The CDR3 bases are TGTGCCAGCCAGGGGGGTAATGAAAAACTGTTTTTT. Amino acid sequence: CASQGGNEKLFF.

The chain recombines TRBV18 with TRBJ2-7; unclear D gene. From germline, CDR1 is KGHSH and CDR2 LQKENI. CDR3 size: 14 residues. Trimming pared 2 bases from V and 6 bases from J, leaving 14 bases between. The CDR3 nucleotides are TGTGCCAGCTCACCATTAGGACCCGGCACCGAGCAGTACTTC. This translates into CASSPLGPGTEQYF.

The gene calls are TRBV15 and TRBJ2-3, with D possibly called TRBD1 or TRBD2 (5 bases each). CDR1 is LNHNV, CDR2 YYDKDF, per germline (reference sequence). Deletions cut 5 bases from V and 6 bases from J, with 15 bases between. This CDR3 spans 14 amino acids. The CDR3 region has the DNA TGTGCCACCAGCGGGACCCAGGACGGCGATACGCAGTATTTT. As protein: CATSGTQDGDTQYF.

CDR3 bases: TGTGCCAGCTCACCACGGGAAATTAATGAAAAACTGTTTTTT. Its translation is CASSPREINEKLFF. The chain couples TRBV18 to TRBJ1-4, with unresolved D. This CDR3 is 14 amino acids long. V was shortened by 1 base and J by 4 bases, with 7 bases between the two germline ends. Germline CDR1 KGHSH, CDR2 LQKENI.

This clone was seen a handful of times. J is TRBJ2-2 and V is TRBV10-3, with TRBD1 matching 11 bases. CDR1 ENHRY and CDR2 SYGVKD come from the germline V gene. The V and J ends lost 6 bases and 3 bases, in that order; junction bases with no gene match: 3. This CDR3 is built from 15 residues. The CDR3 spells CAISGDRGDTGELFF. Written as DNA, the CDR3 is TGTGCCATCAGCGGGGACAGGGGGGACACCGGGGAGCTGTTTTTT.

The genes are TRBV11-2 and TRBJ2-2, with D possibly TRBD2 on 6 matching bases. Germline-derived CDR1 and CDR2 are SGHAT and FQNNGV. This CDR3 region has 19 residues. With 1 base removed from V and 2 bases from J, the gap between germline ends came to 20 bases. The CDR3 loop reads CASSLVEGLARANTGELFF. Here the CDR3 DNA reads TGTGCCAGCAGCTTAGTGGAAGGGCTAGCGAGAGCTAACACCGGGGAGCTGTTTTTT. Combining the CDR3 with reference TRBV11-2 and TRBJ2-2 gives the whole variable domain EAGVAQSPRYKIIEKRQSVAFWCNPISGHATLYWYQQILGQGPKLLIQFQNNGVVDDSQLPKDRFSAERLKGVDSTLKIQPAKLEDSAVYLCASSLVEGLARANTGELFFGEGSRLTVL.

The chain uses TRBV5-4 and TRBJ2-3; 8 nucleotides match TRBD2. Trimming at V came to 7 bases and at J to 4 bases, leaving 11 bases not matched to a gene. This CDR3 spans 15 amino acids. The germline CDR1 and CDR2 sequences are SGHNT and YYREEE (reference sequence). The CDR3 reads CASSFMRGAPDTQYF. DNA for the CDR3: TGTGCCAGCTCCTTTATGCGGGGGGCACCAGATACGCAGTATTTT.

The J gene is TRBJ2-1, the V gene TRBV7-2; 8 nucleotides agree with TRBD2. V lost 5 bases to trimming and J lost 4 bases; unmatched junction nucleotides: 10. CDR1 SGHTA and CDR2 FQGNSA come from the germline V gene. The CDR3 is made up of 16 amino acids. The CDR3 spells CASSTRGGGLYNEQFF. CDR3 nucleotides: TGTGCCAGCAGCACCCGCGGCGGGGGGCTTTACAATGAGCAGTTCTTC. Complete variable domain (other parts from reference TRBV7-2 and TRBJ2-1): GAGVSQSPSNKVTEKGKDVELRCDPISGHTALYWYRQSLGQGLEFLIYFQGNSAPDKSGLPSDRFSAERTGGSVSTLTIQRTQQEDSAVYLCASSTRGGGLYNEQFFGPGTRLTVL.

This chain uses TRBV27 with TRBJ2-5; no clear D. This CDR3 spans 14 amino acids. V was clipped by 3 bases and J by 7 bases, with 15 bases between them. Germline V CDR1 and CDR2: MNHEY, SMNVEV (reference sequence). The chain's CDR3 is CASSFANPPGTQYF. The CDR3 DNA reads TGTGCCAGCAGTTTTGCTAACCCTCCGGGGACCCAGTACTTC.

This sequence joins TRBV7-9 and TRBJ2-2, with D maybe TRBD1 (6 bases). Germline V gives CDR1 SEHNR, CDR2 FQNEAQ (reference sequence). V shed 4 bases and J shed 0 bases, with 9 bases lying between them. The CDR3 has 15 amino acids. The CDR3 spells CASSSDSANTGELFF. The CDR3 DNA reads TGTGCCAGCAGCTCGGACAGTGCGAACACCGGGGAGCTGTTTTTT.